The 28 T cell receptor beta chains below come from one sample, sequenced in a study of OX40 agonist ivuxolimab in advanced cancers. Generated by immunoSEQ multiplex PCR, the TCRdb table keeps only in-frame clones and is missing some. There are 15,000 to 20,000 clones in the sample; 70% to 80% occur only once, and 15% to 20% lies in the top ten. The sample here was CD4+ or CD8+ T cells sorted from blood, taken in a trial of the OX40 agonist ivuxolimab. Receptor source: an adult with an advanced solid tumor such as melanoma, head and neck, liver or kidney cancer.

The CDR3 nucleotides read TGTGCCAGCAGTGTTTACAGGGCCGCCTACGAGCAGTACTTC. Amino acids: CASSVYRAAYEQYF. The chain recombines TRBV2 with TRBJ2-7, with D possibly matching TRBD1 (6 bases). V lost 4 bases and J lost 2, with 12 bases in between. The V gene's germline CDR1 is SNHLY and CDR2 FYNNEI. CDR3 length: 14 amino acids.

This chain connects TRBV18 to TRBJ2-7; tentatively, D is TRBD2 (6 bases). Trimming stripped 4 bases from V and 0 bases from J, with 10 bases between. This CDR3 spans 14 amino acids. In germline, CDR1 is KGHSH, CDR2 LQKENI. The CDR3 loop is CASSRDFLSYEQYF. DNA for the CDR3: TGTGCCAGCTCACGGGACTTTCTCTCCTACGAGCAGTACTTC.

The genes are TRBV13 and TRBJ1-2; 8 bases match TRBD1. V gave up 6 bases and J gave up 3 bases; unmatched junction bases: 9. CDR1 is PRHDT, CDR2 FYEKMQ, per germline (reference sequence). CDR3 length: 15 residues. The CDR3: CASSLGQGHDYGYTF. The CDR3 DNA is TGTGCCAGCAGTCTCGGACAGGGCCACGACTATGGCTACACCTTC. Complete variable domain (other parts from reference TRBV13 and TRBJ1-2): AAGVIQSPRHLIKEKRETATLKCYPIPRHDTVYWYQQGPGQDPQFLISFYEKMQSDKGSIPDRFSAQQFSDYHSELNMSSLELGDSALYFCASSLGQGHDYGYTFGSGTRLTVV.

This clone occurred a few times. The V gene is TRBV7-8, the J gene TRBJ2-1, with a possible D match to TRBD2 (7 bases). The CDR3 sequence is 15 residues long. The germline CDR1 and CDR2 sequences are SGHVS and FQNEAQ. V lost 5 bases and J lost 2, with 13 bases in between. The CDR3 DNA reads TGTGCCAGCAGCCCTGGGGGGGGCCCCTACAATGAGCAGTTCTTC. Protein: CASSPGGGPYNEQFF. Full variable domain (remainder filled in from reference TRBV7-8 and TRBJ2-1): GAGVSQSPRYKVAKRGQDVALRCDPISGHVSLFWYQQALGQGPEFLTYFQNEAQLDKSGLPSDRFFAERPEGSVSTLKIQRTQQEDSAVYLCASSPGGGPYNEQFFGPGTRLTVL.

The chain couples TRBV7-8 to TRBJ1-1; the D gene is possibly TRBD1 (6 bases). The CDR3 covers 15 residues. With 0 bases removed from V and 6 bases from J, the gap between germline ends came to 14 bases. Per germline, CDR1 SGHVS and CDR2 FQNEAQ. CDR3 region: CASSLAPQGNPEAFF. CDR3 coding DNA: TGTGCCAGCAGCTTAGCGCCCCAGGGGAATCCTGAAGCTTTCTTT.

This clone is judged medium-sized (0.01 to 0.1%). The chain has TRBV19 and TRBJ2-1; maybe TRBD1 (5 bases). V dropped 8 bases and J dropped 2 bases, with 13 bases sitting between them. This CDR3 has 14 residues. Germline CDR1 reads LNHDA; CDR2 reads SQIVND (reference sequence). The CDR3 DNA reads as TGTGCCAGTTCTCCAGGGTACGCCTACAATGAGCAGTTCTTC. Amino acid sequence: CASSPGYAYNEQFF.

The chain couples TRBV6-6 to TRBJ1-1, with D uncertain. The ends were cut back, 0 bases at V and 4 bases at J, with 9 bases in the middle. This CDR3 has 14 amino acids. The germline gives CDR1 MNHNY, CDR2 SVGAGI (reference sequence). In nucleotides, the CDR3 is TGTGCCAGCAGTTACTCGATCAAAGGCACTGAAGCTTTCTTT. Translation gives CASSYSIKGTEAFF.

V usage is TRBV7-6 and J usage is TRBJ1-2, with D possibly matching TRBD1 (5 bases). V was shortened by 0 bases and J by 7 bases, with 24 bases between the two germline ends. The CDR3 runs 18 residues. Germline CDR1 is SGHVS and CDR2 is FNYEAQ. In DNA form, the CDR3 reads TGTGCCAGCAGCTTAGCGCCGCAGGGCCAGGGCTCCCCGAGTGGCTACACCTTC. Protein sequence: CASSLAPQGQGSPSGYTF.

J is TRBJ2-7 and V is TRBV6-5, with D unclear. This CDR3 is built from 11 residues. Per germline, CDR1 MNHEY and CDR2 SVGAGI. The V gene lost 10 bases and the J gene lost 2 bases, with 9 bases spanning the gap. The CDR3: CATAQTYEQYF. CDR3 DNA: TGTGCCACGGCGCAGACCTACGAGCAGTACTTC.

This chain joins TRBV27 and TRBJ2-1, with 11 bases identical to TRBD2. The CDR3 contains 15 residues. Germline V gene lookup returns CDR1 MNHEY and CDR2 SMNVEV (reference sequence). With V trimmed by 2 bases and J by 4 bases, 1 base remained unmatched. CDR3 DNA sequence: TGTGCCAGCAGTTTAGGGACTAGCGGTTACAATGAGCAGTTCTTC. Translation: CASSLGTSGYNEQFF.

V gene TRBV7-8 combines with J gene TRBJ1-4; D possibly corresponds to TRBD1 (5 bases). This CDR3 is 14 amino acids long. Trimming took 3 bases from V and 6 from J, leaving 11 bases between them. The germline V gene has CDR1 SGHVS and CDR2 FQNEAQ. CDR3 loop: CASSFGTGHEKLFF. The DNA of the CDR3 is TGTGCCAGCAGCTTCGGGACGGGGCATGAAAAACTGTTTTTT.

This clone appeared a few times. The chain employs TRBV9 and TRBJ2-1; 10 bases line up with TRBD2. Germline lookup yields CDR1 SGDLS and CDR2 YYNGEE. This CDR3 comprises 14 residues. J was trimmed by 9 bases and V by 1 base; bases with no gene match: 4. The CDR3 DNA follows: TGTGCCAGCAGCGTATCTAGCGGGAGTCCTGAGCAGTTCTTC. Translating it yields CASSVSSGSPEQFF. Using reference TRBV9 and TRBJ2-1 for the parts outside the CDR3, the full variable domain is DSGVTQTPKHLITATGQRVTLRCSPRSGDLSVYWYQQSLDQGLQFLIQYYNGEERAKGNILERFSAQQFPDLHSELNLSSLELGDSALYFCASSVSSGSPEQFFGPGTRLTVL.

This clone is termed medium-sized (0.01 to 0.1%). V and J are TRBV7-6 and TRBJ2-7, with TRBD1 matching 8 bases. This CDR3 contains 15 residues. Losses at the gene ends were 4 bases for V and 0 bases for J; bases not matched to a gene: 5. CDR1 and CDR2 from the germline V gene are SGHVS and FNYEAQ. DNA for the CDR3: TGTGCCAGCAGCTCGGTCAGGGGGCCCTCCTACGAGCAGTACTTC. It translates to CASSSVRGPSYEQYF. The full variable domain, completed using reference TRBV7-6 and TRBJ2-7, is GAGVSQSPRYKVTKRGQDVALRCDPISGHVSLYWYRQALGQGPEFLTYFNYEAQQDKSGLPNDRFSAERPEGSISTLTIQRTEQRDSAMYRCASSSVRGPSYEQYFGPGTRLTVT.

This clone is a singleton in its sample. The V and J genes are TRBV7-9 and TRBJ1-5, with D maybe TRBD1 (6 bases). V was clipped by 1 base and J by 4 bases, with 14 bases between them. There are 16 residues in the CDR3. The germline gives CDR1 SEHNR, CDR2 FQNEAQ (reference sequence). As DNA, the CDR3 is TGTGCCAGCAGCTTAGAAACAGGGATCGGAAATCAGCCCCAGCATTTT. Its translation: CASSLETGIGNQPQHF.

The chain employs TRBV10-3 and TRBJ2-6, with D unclear. Trimming left V 4 bases short and J 0 bases short, with 19 bases between. CDR1 and CDR2 (germline): ENHRY, SYGVKD. The CDR3 has 19 amino acids. In nucleotides, the CDR3 is TGTGCCATCAGTGTATCGGCGATCTCCGGCGTCTCTGGGGCCAACGTCCTGACTTTC. Translating gives CAISVSAISGVSGANVLTF.

CDR3 protein: CASSPSTSTDTQYF. CDR3 bases: TGTGCCAGCAGCCCTTCCACTAGCACAGATACGCAGTATTTT. The chain employs TRBV9 and TRBJ2-3; no clear D. The germline V and J ends were trimmed by 4 bases and 0 bases, with 9 bases remaining between them. Germline CDR1 reads SGDLS; CDR2 reads YYNGEE. This CDR3 region has 14 residues. Combining the CDR3 with reference TRBV9 and TRBJ2-3 gives the whole variable domain DSGVTQTPKHLITATGQRVTLRCSPRSGDLSVYWYQQSLDQGLQFLIQYYNGEERAKGNILERFSAQQFPDLHSELNLSSLELGDSALYFCASSPSTSTDTQYFGPGTRLTVL.

The chain couples TRBV6-6 to TRBJ1-2; 8 nucleotides line up with TRBD1. The CDR3 is 16 amino acids. Germline CDR1 MNHNY, CDR2 SVGAGI (reference sequence). The trim removed 0 bases at V and 3 bases at J, leaving 6 bases unmatched. The CDR3 DNA reads as TGTGCCAGCAGTTACTCGGACAGGGAGGAGGACTATGGCTACACCTTC. Amino acids: CASSYSDREEDYGYTF.

V gene TRBV10-1 combines with J gene TRBJ2-2, with 9 bases that match TRBD1. This CDR3 is built from 16 residues. Germline V lookup: CDR1 WNHNN, CDR2 SYGVQD (reference sequence). The ends lost 8 bases at V and 3 bases at J; junction bases unmatched: 10. DNA for the CDR3: TGCGCCAGCTCCCGCCGGACAGGGGTCGACACCGGGGAGCTGTTTTTT. Translated, it gives CASSRRTGVDTGELFF.

The chain uses TRBV6-6 and TRBJ2-7; 7 positions agree with TRBD2. Trimming at V came to 2 bases and at J to 7 bases, leaving 5 bases not matched to a gene. The CDR3 has 13 amino acids. The germline CDR1 and CDR2 sequences are MNHNY and SVGAGI (reference sequence). The CDR3 sequence is CASSYNPGGEQYF. Here the CDR3 DNA reads TGTGCCAGCAGTTACAACCCCGGGGGGGAGCAGTACTTC.

This clone has just a few counts. The rearrangement uses TRBV6-5 and TRBJ1-1; 8 bases align to TRBD1. CDR1 MNHEY and CDR2 SVGAGI come from the germline V gene. The CDR3 runs to 14 residues. V shed 5 bases, J shed 4 bases, and the junction held 6 bases outside the gene matches. The DNA of the CDR3 is TGTGCCAGCAGTACGCAGGGGGCCGGCACTGAAGCTTTCTTT. Protein sequence: CASSTQGAGTEAFF.

V and J are TRBV6-5 and TRBJ2-6, with no clear D. V dropped 0 bases and J dropped 0 bases, with 3 bases sitting between them. There are 15 residues in the CDR3. Per germline, CDR1 MNHEY and CDR2 SVGAGI. CDR3 DNA sequence: TGTGCCAGCAGTTACTCAGGCTCTGGGGCCAACGTCCTGACTTTC. This translates into CASSYSGSGANVLTF.

This chain joins TRBV5-6 and TRBJ1-1, with D possibly TRBD1 on 5 matching bases. V lost 1 base to trimming and J lost 5 bases, with 21 bases between them. The CDR3 runs 17 residues. CDR1 and CDR2 from the germline V gene are SGHDT and YYEEEE. The CDR3 DNA sequence: TGTGCCAGCAGCTTGTTTGGGCAGGGATACGCCGTTACTGAAGCTTTCTTT. Translation gives CASSLFGQGYAVTEAFF.

This sequence joins TRBV10-3 and TRBJ1-4; no reliable D call. The CDR3 has 14 amino acids. The germline V gene encodes CDR1 ENHRY and CDR2 SYGVKD. The ends were cut back, 2 bases at V and 5 bases at J, with 9 bases in the middle. The CDR3 protein is CAISEDMENEKLFF. In DNA form, the CDR3 reads TGTGCCATCAGTGAGGATATGGAGAATGAAAAACTGTTTTTT.

This chain links TRBV15 with TRBJ2-7, with TRBD1 identical over 10 bases. V was pared by 1 base and J by 6 bases, with 6 bases of the junction left unmatched. Per germline, CDR1 LNHNV and CDR2 YYDKDF (reference sequence). CDR3 length equals 15 residues. The CDR3 region has the DNA TGTGCCACCAGCAGAGGGGGGACAGGGGATTCCGAGCAGTACTTC. Amino acid sequence: CATSRGGTGDSEQYF.

The chain is built from TRBV30 and TRBJ2-7; 8 nucleotides match TRBD1. V shed 7 bases, J shed 3 bases, and the junction held 5 bases outside the gene matches. This CDR3 comprises 12 residues. CDR1 and CDR2 (germline): GTSNPN, SVGIG (reference sequence). CDR3 nucleotides: TGTGCCTCGGGACAGGCCTTCTACGAGCAGTACTTC. Residues: CASGQAFYEQYF. Combining the CDR3 with reference TRBV30 and TRBJ2-7 gives the whole variable domain SQTIHQWPATLVQPVGSPLSLECTVEGTSNPNLYWYRQAAGRGLQLLFYSVGIGQISSEVPQNLSASRPQDRQFILSSKKLLLSDSGFYLCASGQAFYEQYFGPGTRLTVT.

The chain recombines TRBV4-3 with TRBJ2-7, with TRBD2 identical over 10 bases. The CDR3 sequence is 14 residues long. J lost 0 bases, V lost 8 bases, and 4 bases had no gene match. Germline CDR1 LGHNA, CDR2 YSLEER. CDR3: CASGSGRDSYEQYF. CDR3 nucleotide sequence: TGCGCCAGCGGCAGCGGGAGGGACTCCTACGAGCAGTACTTC.

The sample holds a few counts of this clone. The V call is TRBV27, the J call TRBJ2-7; 8 bases are shared with TRBD2. J lost 3 bases, V lost 4 bases, and 11 bases had no gene match. From germline, CDR1 is MNHEY and CDR2 SMNVEV (reference sequence). The CDR3 is made up of 16 amino acids. CDR3 residues: CASSSSPGTSLYEQYF. CDR3 DNA sequence: TGTGCCAGCAGTTCGTCCCCCGGGACTAGTCTCTACGAGCAGTACTTC.

The chain is built from TRBV27 and TRBJ2-7; D unclear. Germline-derived CDR1 and CDR2 are MNHEY and SMNVEV (reference sequence). The CDR3 length is 10 residues. V gave up 6 bases and J gave up 3 bases, with 3 bases separating them. CDR3: CASSHYEQYF. The CDR3 DNA follows: TGTGCCAGCAGCCACTACGAGCAGTACTTC.